These 2 T cell receptor beta chains came from one sample sequenced in a study of beta chain features in type 1 diabetes. cDNA synthesis used the whole RNA isolate, giving expressed TCRB sequences. Clones were sequenced by immunoSEQ multiplex PCR, and TCRdb holds only the in-frame ones, with some missing. Of about 900,000 clones in the sample, about a sixth were seen once. Sequencing was performed on naive CD4+ T cells from blood. The receptors originated from a young woman in good health.

The V call is TRBV15, the J call TRBJ1-2; 11 nucleotides match TRBD1. With V trimmed by 3 bases and J by 4 bases, 4 bases remained unmatched. The V gene's germline CDR1 is LNHNV and CDR2 YYDKDF (reference sequence). The CDR3 contains 15 residues. The CDR3, as DNA: TGTGCCACCAGCAGCGGGGACAGGGGGTTCTATGGCTACACCTTC. Its protein product is CATSSGDRGFYGYTF.

The table lists this clone with a few counts. The rearrangement uses TRBV6-6 and TRBJ2-7, with 11 positions matching TRBD2. CDR1 is MNHNY, CDR2 SVGAGI, per germline (reference sequence). CDR3 length: 14 amino acids. J lost 3 bases, V lost 7 bases, and 5 bases had no gene match. The DNA for the CDR3 is TGTGCCAGCAACCGACTAGCGGGACACTACGAGCAGTACTTC. Protein product: CASNRLAGHYEQYF.